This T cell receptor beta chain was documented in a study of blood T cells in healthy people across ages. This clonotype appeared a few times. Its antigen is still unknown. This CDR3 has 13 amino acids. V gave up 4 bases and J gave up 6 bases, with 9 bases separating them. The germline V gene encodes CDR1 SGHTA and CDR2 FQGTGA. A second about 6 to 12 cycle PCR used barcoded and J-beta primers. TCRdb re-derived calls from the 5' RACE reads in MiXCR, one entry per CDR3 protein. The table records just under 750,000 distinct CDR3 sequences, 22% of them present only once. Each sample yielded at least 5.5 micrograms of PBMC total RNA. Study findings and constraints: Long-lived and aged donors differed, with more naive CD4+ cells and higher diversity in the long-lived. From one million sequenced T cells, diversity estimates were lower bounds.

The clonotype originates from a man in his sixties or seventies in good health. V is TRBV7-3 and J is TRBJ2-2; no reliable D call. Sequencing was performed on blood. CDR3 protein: CASSSRLAGELFF. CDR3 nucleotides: TGTGCCAGCAGCTCCCGGTTGGCCGGGGAGCTGTTTTTT.